Listed below are T cell receptor beta chains from one sample, sequenced in a study of blood T cells in healthy people across ages. TCRdb re-called the 5' RACE reads with MiXCR, one entry per CDR3 protein. The table records some 550,000 distinct CDR3 sequences, around 50% of them present only once. The sequenced sample was blood. The receptors here all came from a man older than 75 in good health. Each CDR3 is given with its conserved first and last residue. D genes are given only for firm matches. Only part of the rows carry a size: once, few, many, or a class if the clone is expanded.

CDR3aa	CDR3nt	d_gene	j_gene	v_gene	abundance
CASSFRDLRTEAFF	TGTGCCAGCAGCTTCCGGGACCTCCGGACTGAAGCTTTCTTT	.	TRBJ1-1	TRBV7-9	few
CASRQTLSSNQPQHF	TGTGCCAGCAGACAGACCTTGAGTAGCAATCAGCCCCAGCATTTT	.	TRBJ1-5	TRBV6-1	few
CSACGQVSYEQYF	TGCAGTGCTTGCGGGCAGGTCTCCTACGAGCAGTACTTC	.	TRBJ2-7	TRBV20-1	few
CASSQVSTEQYF	TGTGCCAGCAGCCAAGTTTCCACCGAGCAGTACTTC	.	TRBJ2-7	TRBV3-1	few
CASSPDTALETPYF	TGTGCCAGCTCACCCGACACGGCGTTAGAGACCCCGTACTTC	.	TRBJ2-5	TRBV18	.
CASSLDGVAAAEAFF	TGCGCCAGCAGCCTCGACGGGGTGGCGGCAGCTGAAGCTTTCTTT	.	TRBJ1-1	TRBV5-1	many
CSVGTGNYEQYF	TGCAGCGTTGGGACAGGGAACTACGAGCAGTACTTC	TRBD1	TRBJ2-7	TRBV29-1	.
CASTLLPGALHF	TGTGCCAGCACCCTACTTCCCGGGGCCCTCCACTTT	.	TRBJ1-6	TRBV7-2	.
CASGQPGAGDEKLFF	TGTGCCAGCGGCCAGCCAGGGGCTGGGGATGAAAAACTGTTTTTT	.	TRBJ1-4	TRBV6-6	many
CASSVGQGGRGANVLTF	TGTGCCAGCAGCGTGGGACAGGGAGGTAGAGGGGCCAACGTCCTGACTTTC	TRBD1	TRBJ2-6	TRBV9	.
CSAPAGGLSEQFF	TGCAGTGCCCCAGCGGGAGGGCTCAGTGAGCAGTTCTTC	TRBD2	TRBJ2-1	TRBV20-1	.
CASNVLGPTYEQYF	TGCGCCAGCAACGTTTTGGGGCCAACCTACGAGCAGTACTTC	.	TRBJ2-7	TRBV5-1	few
CASSPSGTGGETQYF	TGCGCCAGCAGCCCTTCCGGGACAGGGGGCGAGACCCAGTACTTC	TRBD1	TRBJ2-5	TRBV4-1	.
CASSLRGAGPHQPQHF	TGTGCCAGCAGCCTGAGGGGCGCAGGTCCCCATCAGCCCCAGCATTTT	.	TRBJ1-5	TRBV12-3/TRBV12-4	few
CASSSPGLADYEQYF	TGTGCCAGCAGTTCCCCGGGACTAGCGGATTACGAGCAGTACTTC	TRBD2	TRBJ2-7	TRBV6-5	.
CASSRTSGVGEQFF	TGTGCCAGCAGTCGGACTAGCGGGGTTGGTGAGCAGTTCTTC	TRBD2	TRBJ2-1	TRBV12-3/TRBV12-4	few
CASSQDDRRADTQYF	TGCGCCAGCAGCCAAGACGACCGGAGAGCAGATACGCAGTATTTT	.	TRBJ2-3	TRBV4-3	.
CSASKDSSYNEQFF	TGCAGTGCTTCGAAAGACAGCTCCTACAATGAGCAGTTCTTC	.	TRBJ2-1	TRBV20-1	few
CASSFPGEETQFF	TGTGCCAGCAGCTTTCCAGGGGAAGAGACCCAGTTCTTC	.	TRBJ2-1	TRBV11-2	.
CASSRNRDGYEQYF	TGTGCCAGCAGCCGGAACCGGGACGGATACGAGCAGTACTTC	.	TRBJ2-7	TRBV7-2	.
CASSQDLASDTQYF	TGCGCCAGCAGCCAAGATCTGGCCTCAGATACGCAGTATTTT	.	TRBJ2-3	TRBV4-3	few
CASSHLGQLSGAFF	TGTGCCAGCAGCCATTTGGGGCAGCTTTCAGGAGCTTTCTTT	.	TRBJ1-1	TRBV3-1	.
CASSQDPRGRTGELFF	TGCGCCAGCAGCCAAGATCCCAGGGGGAGGACCGGGGAGCTGTTTTTT	.	TRBJ2-2	TRBV4-3	.
CASSSALAVSYNEWFF	TGTGCCAGCAGTTCTGCACTAGCGGTCTCCTACAATGAGTGGTTCTTC	TRBD2	TRBJ2-1	TRBV6-5	.
CASSLGVAGPSYEQYF	TGTGCCAGCAGTTTAGGAGTGGCGGGCCCCTCCTACGAGCAGTACTTC	.	TRBJ2-7	TRBV28	many
CTSSQDGRSSYNSPLHF	TGTACCAGCAGCCAAGACGGCAGGAGCTCCTATAATTCACCCCTCCACTTT	.	TRBJ1-6	TRBV4-2	once
CASMIAGVNEQFF	TGCGCCAGCATGATAGCGGGAGTCAATGAGCAGTTCTTC	TRBD2	TRBJ2-1	TRBV5-1	few
CATRSQAYNEQYF	TGTGCCACTCGGTCCCAGGCCTACAATGAGCAGTACTTC	.	TRBJ2-5	TRBV7-2	.
CASSQGLTDEQFF	TGCGCCAGCAGCCAAGGGCTCACGGATGAGCAGTTCTTC	.	TRBJ2-1	TRBV4-3	.
CASSQSSGTRYGYTF	TGCGCCAGCAGCCAATCCTCAGGGACCCGCTATGGCTACACCTTC	.	TRBJ1-2	TRBV5-1	.
CASSLTSPDSPLHF	TGTGCCAGCAGCTTAACGAGTCCCGACTCACCCCTCCACTTT	.	TRBJ1-6	TRBV7-2	.
CSARAVTGRYEQYF	TGCAGTGCTAGAGCCGTGACAGGGAGATACGAGCAGTACTTC	TRBD1	TRBJ2-7	TRBV20-1	few
CASRKQGRNEKLFF	TGTGCCAGCAGGAAACAGGGGAGGAATGAAAAACTGTTTTTT	TRBD1	TRBJ1-4	TRBV6-5	.
CAISDRDTDTQYF	TGTGCCATCAGTGACAGGGATACAGATACGCAGTATTTT	.	TRBJ2-3	TRBV10-3	.
CSAPTSGRVLAKNIQYF	TGCAGTGCTCCGACTAGCGGGAGGGTACTAGCCAAAAACATTCAGTACTTC	TRBD2	TRBJ2-4	TRBV20-1	.
CASSQEGVSGANVLTF	TGCGCCAGCAGCCAAGAGGGAGTCTCTGGGGCCAACGTCCTGACTTTC	.	TRBJ2-6	TRBV4-3	few
CASSTQGVHNEQFF	TGTGCCAGCAGCACACAGGGAGTCCACAATGAGCAGTTCTTC	.	TRBJ2-1	TRBV28	.